The T cell receptor beta chain described here comes from a study of identical twins (dated by TCRdb to about 2016). For the wider study: To test whether fetal clonotypes persist, this study deep-sequenced TCR alpha and beta repertoires from monozygotic twins, from unrelated adults of various ages, and from cord blood. Replicate twin experiments were performed at different times using different library preparation protocols to rule out contamination.

The junction shows trimming of 6 bases on V and 2 bases on J, plus 14 bases between the germline ends. CDR1 is given as SGHAT and CDR2 as FQNNGV, both from the germline V gene. From the cysteine through the phenylalanine, the CDR3 covers 15 amino acids. Just the 45-base CDR3 DNA is kept, in frame starting at base 1. The table lists this clonotype with a few counts. The target of this receptor is not known. No clone much larger than this one lies a single base away; base qualities are absent. Only healthy Caucasian donors were included. The researchers also sequenced three unrelated adults who were not twins: a male aged 18 to 30, a male aged 50 to 60, and a female aged 50 to 60. Using Miltenyi CD45RO+ enrichment and human naive T-cell isolation kits, memory (CD45RO+) and naive T cells were isolated from PBMC. Libraries were made using 5' RACE. The instrument was an Illumina HiSeq 2000. Template switching introduced a universal primer binding site; the final cDNA contained a unique molecular identifier, enabling accurate counting of TCR cDNA molecules. First-strand cDNA for TCR alpha and beta chains was synthesized from specific primers in the conserved constant-segment region. To control for contamination, every cDNA library was double barcoded, receiving both a SMART-Mk sample barcode and Illumina barcodes. TruSeq adapter sequences, together with Illumina sample barcodes, were added in two successive PCR steps. Sequencing of the TCR alpha and beta cDNA libraries was done on the Illumina HiSeq platform using custom primers. In the source study's methods: Unique molecular identifiers were extracted from raw reads with MiGEC, and CDR3 positions were determined with MiXCR. Recombination models were inferred per individual with the repgenHMM and IGoR tools using an EM algorithm. The tcR package in R was used for shared clonotype analysis, with sharing normalized by the product of cloneset sizes. To study raw recombination free of thymic and clonal selection effects, out-of-frame nonproductive sequences were analyzed. TCRdb reran the public reads through fastp at Q25 and MiXCR, keeping productive beta chains. Rows merge per CDR3 protein into single entries with the most common DNA and genes. What appears here as the V and J calls and clone size reflects TCRdb's work, not the paper's. For this sample there are about 700,000 distinct CDR3 sequences; around 6% appear just once. The ten most abundant clones make up roughly 1.6% of the sample.

What the study reported, not specific to this receptor: Compared with coincidental sharing between unrelated individuals, an excess of low generation-probability sequences was observed among out-of-frame TCR alpha sequences shared between twins. Abundant cord blood beta clonotypes carried fewer insertions; young adult naive repertoires showed a weaker similar trend, while memory repertoires showed none. Because the same donors could not be followed over many years, conclusions were based on cross-sectional statistical analysis. In monozygotic twins, recombination models systematically underestimated out-of-frame TCR alpha sharing, but the models matched the sharing seen between unrelated individuals. Zero-insertion analyses could be partly confounded by invariant T cells such as MAIT and iNKT, though diverse VJ usage argued against such confounding for most clonotypes. The excess sharing between twins in beta out-of-frame sequences was weaker because fewer shared sequences reduced the signal-to-noise ratio.

This TCR came from a man aged 18 to 29 in good health. This chain is built from TRBV11-2 and TRBJ2-1; no D gene is confidently identified. The sequenced sample consisted of naive T cells sorted from blood. This sample's cell subset or site label indicates: cells isolated with a human naive T-cell isolation kit. The DNA sequence is given as TGTGCCAGCAGGCGGCTTGGACGTACCTACAATGAGCAGTTCTTC. This codes for CASRRLGRTYNEQFF.